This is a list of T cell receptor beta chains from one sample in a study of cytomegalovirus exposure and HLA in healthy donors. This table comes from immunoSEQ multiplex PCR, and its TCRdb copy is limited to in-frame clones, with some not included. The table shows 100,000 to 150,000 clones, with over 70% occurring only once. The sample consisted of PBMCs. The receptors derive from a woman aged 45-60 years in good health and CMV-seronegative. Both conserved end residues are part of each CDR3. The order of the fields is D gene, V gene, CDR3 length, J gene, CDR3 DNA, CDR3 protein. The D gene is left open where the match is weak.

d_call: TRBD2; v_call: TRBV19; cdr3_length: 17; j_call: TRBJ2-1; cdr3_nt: TGTGCCAGTAGTATCCCCTTTGCCGGGAGGGCCTACAATGAGCAGTTCTTC; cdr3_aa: CASSIPFAGRAYNEQFF
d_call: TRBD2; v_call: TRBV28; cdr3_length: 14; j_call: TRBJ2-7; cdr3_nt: TGTGCCAGCAGTTTTAGCGGGAGATACCACGAGCAGTACTTC; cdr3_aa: CASSFSGRYHEQYF
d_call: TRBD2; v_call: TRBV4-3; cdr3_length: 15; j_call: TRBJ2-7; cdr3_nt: TGCGCCAGCAGCCAGGCCGCTAGCGGACTATACGAGCAGTACTTC; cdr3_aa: CASSQAASGLYEQYF
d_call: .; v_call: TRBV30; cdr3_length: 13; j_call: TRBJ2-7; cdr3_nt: TGTGCCTGGAGTATAGCTAACTTCAACGAGCAGTACTTC; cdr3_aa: CAWSIANFNEQYF
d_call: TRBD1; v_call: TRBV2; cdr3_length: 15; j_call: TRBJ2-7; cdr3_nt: TGTGCCAGCAGTGGGGCCACGACAGGGGGCTACGAGCAGTACTTC; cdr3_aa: CASSGATTGGYEQYF
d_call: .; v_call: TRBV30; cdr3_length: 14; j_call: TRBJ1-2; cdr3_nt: TGTGCCTGGAGTGTACAGGGCCACCCCTATGGCTACACCTTC; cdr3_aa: CAWSVQGHPYGYTF
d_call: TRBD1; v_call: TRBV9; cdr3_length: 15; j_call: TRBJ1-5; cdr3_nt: TGTGCCAGCAGCGCGCAGGGGGCAGTCAATCAGCCCCAGCATTTT; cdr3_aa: CASSAQGAVNQPQHF
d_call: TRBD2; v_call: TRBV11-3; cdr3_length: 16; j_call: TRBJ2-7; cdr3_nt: TGTGCCAGCAGCTTAGGATTCGGCGGGAGTTCTTACGAGCAGTACTTC; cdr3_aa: CASSLGFGGSSYEQYF
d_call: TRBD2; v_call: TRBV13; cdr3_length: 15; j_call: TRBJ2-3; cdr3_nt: TGTGCCAGCAGCTTAATGCGGGAGGGGTCAGATACGCAGTATTTT; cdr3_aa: CASSLMREGSDTQYF
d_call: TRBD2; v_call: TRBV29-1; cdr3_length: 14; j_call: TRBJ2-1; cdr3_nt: TGCAGCGCCGGGGAGGGAGTCCCCTACAATGAGCAGTTCTTC; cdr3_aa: CSAGEGVPYNEQFF
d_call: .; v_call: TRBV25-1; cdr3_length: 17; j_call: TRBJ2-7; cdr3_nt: TGTGCCAGCAGTGCCACACAGGGAACCCCTCGGGCCTACGAGCAGTACTTC; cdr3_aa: CASSATQGTPRAYEQYF
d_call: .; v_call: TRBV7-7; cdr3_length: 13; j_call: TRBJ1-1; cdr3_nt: TGCGCTAGCAGTCCGTCCCCTAACACTGAAGCTTTCTTT; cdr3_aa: CASSPSPNTEAFF
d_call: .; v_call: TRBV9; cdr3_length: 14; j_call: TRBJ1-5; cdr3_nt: TGTGCCAGCAGCCAAGGAGATCCCAATCAGCCCCAGCATTTT; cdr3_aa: CASSQGDPNQPQHF
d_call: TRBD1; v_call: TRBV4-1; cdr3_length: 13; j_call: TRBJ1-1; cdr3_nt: TGCGCCAGCAGCCTGACAGGGGAGAGCGCAGCTTTCTTT; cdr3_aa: CASSLTGESAAFF
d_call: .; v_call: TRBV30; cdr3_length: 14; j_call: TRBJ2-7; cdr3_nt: TGTGCCTGGAGTAGACTACCGGGCTCCTACGAGCAGTACTTC; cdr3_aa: CAWSRLPGSYEQYF